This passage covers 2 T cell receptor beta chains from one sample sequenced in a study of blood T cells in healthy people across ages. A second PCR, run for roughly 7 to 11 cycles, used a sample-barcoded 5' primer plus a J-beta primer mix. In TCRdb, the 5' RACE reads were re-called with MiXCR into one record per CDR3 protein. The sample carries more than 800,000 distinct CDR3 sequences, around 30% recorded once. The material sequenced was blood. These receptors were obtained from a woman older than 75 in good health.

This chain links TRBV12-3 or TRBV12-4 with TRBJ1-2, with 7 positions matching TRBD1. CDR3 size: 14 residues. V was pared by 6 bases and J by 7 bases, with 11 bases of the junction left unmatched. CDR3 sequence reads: CASRPRQGRGGYTF. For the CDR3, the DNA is TGTGCCAGCAGGCCGAGACAGGGAAGGGGTGGCTACACCTTC.

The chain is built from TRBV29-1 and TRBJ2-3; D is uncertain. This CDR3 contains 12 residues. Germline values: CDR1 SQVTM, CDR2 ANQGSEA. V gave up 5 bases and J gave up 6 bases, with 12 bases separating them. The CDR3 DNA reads TGCAGCGTTATCAAGCCCGAGGATACGCAGTATTTT. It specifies CSVIKPEDTQYF.